This T cell receptor (beta chain) was identified during a study of response to subunit inactivated influenza vaccine. This clonotype was counted a few times. TCRdb used MiXCR to reprocess the RT-PCR reads, holding one entry per CDR3 protein. The table shows almost 600,000 distinct CDR3 sequences, with 12% to 15% occurring only once. Germline-derived CDR1 and CDR2 are MNHEY and SVGEGT. This CDR3 spans 15 amino acids. Trimming cost V 0 bases and J 4 bases, with 7 bases left between them. This sample comprised PBMCs from blood, obtained 11 to 12 days after vaccination. The clonotype comes from a man between 45 and 60 years old who received an inactivated influenza vaccine. The chain is built from TRBV6-2 or TRBV6-3 and TRBJ1-6; unclear D gene. CDR3 amino acids: CASSYSAEYNSPLHF. In nucleotides, the CDR3 is TGTGCCAGCAGTTACTCGGCGGAGTATAATTCACCCCTCCACTTT.